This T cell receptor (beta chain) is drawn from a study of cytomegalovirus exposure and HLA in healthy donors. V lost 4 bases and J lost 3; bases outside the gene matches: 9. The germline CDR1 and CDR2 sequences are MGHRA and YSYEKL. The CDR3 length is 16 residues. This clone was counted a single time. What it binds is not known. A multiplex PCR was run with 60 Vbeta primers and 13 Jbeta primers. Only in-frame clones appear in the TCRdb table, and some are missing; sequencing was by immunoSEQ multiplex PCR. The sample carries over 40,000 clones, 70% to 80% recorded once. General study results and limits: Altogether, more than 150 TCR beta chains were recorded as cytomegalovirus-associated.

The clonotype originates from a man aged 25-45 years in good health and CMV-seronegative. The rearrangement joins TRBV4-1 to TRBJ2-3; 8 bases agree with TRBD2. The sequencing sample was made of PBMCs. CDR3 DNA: TGCGCCAGCAGCCCTCTCAGCGGGAGCTCTACAGATACGCAGTATTTT. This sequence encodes CASSPLSGSSTDTQYF.